This T cell receptor beta chain comes out of a study of blood T cell repertoires in COVID-19. Background on the study: Italy, Spain and the United States were the sources of the convalescent and acute COVID-19 samples. T cells, B-cell-depleted T cells, or PBMCs provided the cDNA or gDNA that served as material.

Per the original data handling: Reference gene primers were amplified, and this amplification served to estimate nucleated cell counts. TCRdb's table, derived via immunoSEQ multiplex PCR, lists solely in-frame clones and lacks some. That table supplies the V and J calls and clone size; D and trimming were determined from the DNA. Among about 150,000 clones, 86% were seen once, and the ten largest hold roughly 7%. The TCR comes from a man in his fifties or sixties with active or convalescent COVID-19. Sequenced: peripheral blood.

The CDR3 spells CATSDSGGGRDNQPQHF. In nucleotides, the CDR3 is TGTGCCACCAGTGATTCGGGGGGAGGGCGAGACAATCAGCCCCAGCATTTT. The chain has TRBV24-1 and TRBJ1-5, with D possibly TRBD1 on 5 matching bases. Trimming took off 2 bases at V and 3 bases at J, with 16 bases between the two ends. Germline assignment: CDR1 KGHDR and CDR2 SFDVKD. The CDR3 has 17 residues.